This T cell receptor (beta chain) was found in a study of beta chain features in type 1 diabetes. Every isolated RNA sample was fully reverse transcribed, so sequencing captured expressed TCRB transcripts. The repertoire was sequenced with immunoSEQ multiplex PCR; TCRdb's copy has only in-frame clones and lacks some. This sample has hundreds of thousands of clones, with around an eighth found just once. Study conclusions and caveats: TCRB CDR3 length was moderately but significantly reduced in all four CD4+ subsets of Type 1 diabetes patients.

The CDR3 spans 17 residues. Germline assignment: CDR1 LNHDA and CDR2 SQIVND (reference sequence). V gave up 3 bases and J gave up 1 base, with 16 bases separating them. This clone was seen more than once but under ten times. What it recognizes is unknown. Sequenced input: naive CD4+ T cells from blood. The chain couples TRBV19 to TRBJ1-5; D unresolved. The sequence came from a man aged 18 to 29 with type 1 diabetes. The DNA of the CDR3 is TGTGCCAGTAGTATTCCCCTCCGGCGCGGAAGCAATCAGCCCCAGCATTTT. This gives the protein CASSIPLRRGSNQPQHF.